This T cell receptor (beta chain) was captured in a study of OX40 agonist ivuxolimab in advanced cancers. Study at large: The dose of intravenous ivuxolimab that patients received every 2 weeks ranged from 0.01 to 10 mg/kg.

This clone has just one count. Libraries were prepared by immunoSEQ multiplex PCR; TCRdb keeps only in-frame clonotypes and omits some of them. The table has about 25,000 clones, 75% to 85% seen once; the top ten hold about a quarter. The CDR3 sequence is 12 residues long. From germline, CDR1 is MNHNY and CDR2 SVGAGI (reference sequence). The V gene end was trimmed by 11 bases and the J gene end by 6 bases; junction bases not matched to a gene: 5. The sample here was CD4+ or CD8+ T cells sorted from blood, taken in a trial of the OX40 agonist ivuxolimab. The TCR originated in an adult with an advanced solid tumor such as melanoma, head and neck, liver or kidney cancer. The rearrangement links TRBV6-6 to TRBJ2-2, with 8 bases fitting TRBD1. CDR3 in amino acids: CACGQGAGELFF. CDR3 nucleotide sequence: TGTGCCTGCGGACAGGGTGCCGGGGAGCTGTTTTTT.